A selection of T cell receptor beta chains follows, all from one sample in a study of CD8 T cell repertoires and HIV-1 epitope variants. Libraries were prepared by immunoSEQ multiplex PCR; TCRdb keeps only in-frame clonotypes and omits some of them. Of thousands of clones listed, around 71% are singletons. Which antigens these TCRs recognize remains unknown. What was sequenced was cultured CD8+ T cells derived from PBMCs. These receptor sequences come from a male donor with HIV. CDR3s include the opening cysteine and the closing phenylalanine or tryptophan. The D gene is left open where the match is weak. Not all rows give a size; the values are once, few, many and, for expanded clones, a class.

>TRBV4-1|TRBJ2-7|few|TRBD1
CASSQVGWTGIYEQYF
TGCGCCAGCAGCCAAGTCGGGTGGACAGGTATCTACGAGCAGTACTTC
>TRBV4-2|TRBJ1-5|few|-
CASSQEGGLSQPQHF
TGTGCCAGCAGCCAAGAGGGGGGCTTAAGCCAGCCCCAGCATTTT
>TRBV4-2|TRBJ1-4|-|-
CASSQDFLGGDEKLFF
TGTGCCAGCAGCCAAGATTTCCTTGGTGGGGATGAAAAACTGTTTTTT
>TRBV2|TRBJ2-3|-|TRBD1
CASRQTDRGLSLSATDTQYF
TGTGCCAGCAGACAAACGGACAGGGGGCTATCCCTGTCCGCCACAGATACGCAGTATTTT
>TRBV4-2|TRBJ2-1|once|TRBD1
CASSQEQGNEQFF
TGTGCCAGCAGCCAAGAACAGGGGAATGAGCAGTTCTTC
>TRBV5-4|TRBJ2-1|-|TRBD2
CASSWGSSGSGTEQFF
TGTGCCAGCAGCTGGGGGTCCAGCGGGAGTGGTACTGAGCAGTTCTTC
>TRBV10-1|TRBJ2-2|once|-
CASSEFTGAGELFF
TGCGCCAGCAGTGAGTTTACGGGAGCCGGGGAGCTGTTTTTT
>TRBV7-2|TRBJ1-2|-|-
CASSPDRTSRSGYTF
TGTGCCAGCAGCCCAGACAGGACCTCTAGGAGTGGCTACACCTTC
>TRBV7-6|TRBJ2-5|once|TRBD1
CASRPGTGWQETQYF
TGTGCCAGCAGACCCGGGACAGGGTGGCAAGAGACCCAGTACTTC
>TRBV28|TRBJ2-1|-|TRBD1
CASSSVQGDYNEQFF
TGTGCCAGCAGTTCCGTCCAGGGGGATTACAATGAGCAGTTCTTC
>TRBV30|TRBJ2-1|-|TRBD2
CAWSTTSGGYNEQFF
TGTGCCTGGAGTACTACTAGCGGGGGCTACAATGAGCAGTTCTTC
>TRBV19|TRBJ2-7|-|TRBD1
CASSIGAGGLYEQYF
TGTGCCAGTAGTATAGGAGCAGGGGGTCTCTACGAGCAGTACTTC
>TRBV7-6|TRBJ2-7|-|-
CASSLASSSYEQYF
TGTGCCAGCAGCTTAGCGTCCAGTTCCTACGAGCAGTACTTC
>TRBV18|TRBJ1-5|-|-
CASSPLGGGSNQPQHF
TGTGCCAGCTCACCACTCGGGGGTGGGAGCAATCAGCCCCAGCATTTT
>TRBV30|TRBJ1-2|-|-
CAWSPFTLGQFNYGYTF
TGTGCCTGGAGTCCATTCACTTTGGGCCAATTTAACTATGGCTACACCTTC
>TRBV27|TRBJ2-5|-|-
CASSSAGIDQETQYF
TGTGCCAGCAGCTCCGCCGGGATAGATCAAGAGACCCAGTACTTC
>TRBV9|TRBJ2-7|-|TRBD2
CASSVETSGSSYEQYF
TGTGCCAGCAGCGTCGAGACTAGCGGGAGCTCCTACGAGCAGTACTTC
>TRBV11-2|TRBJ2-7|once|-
CASSLETSLEQYF
TGTGCCAGCAGCTTAGAAACATCCCTCGAGCAGTACTTC
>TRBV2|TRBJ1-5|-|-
CASSDVTSSNQPQHF
TGTGCCAGCAGCGACGTAACGAGTAGCAATCAGCCCCAGCATTTT
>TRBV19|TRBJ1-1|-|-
CASSIGGRRANTEAFF
TGTGCCAGTAGTATAGGGGGGAGGAGAGCGAACACTGAAGCTTTCTTT
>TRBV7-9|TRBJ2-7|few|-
CASSLEAGISYEQYF
TGTGCCAGCAGCTTAGAGGCAGGGATTTCCTACGAGCAGTACTTC
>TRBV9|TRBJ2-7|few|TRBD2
CASSPGLAGGITYEQYF
TGTGCCAGCAGCCCAGGACTAGCGGGGGGTATCACCTACGAGCAGTACTTC
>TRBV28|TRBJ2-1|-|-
CASSLQVSSYNEQFF
TGTGCCAGCAGTTTGCAGGTTAGCTCCTACAATGAGCAGTTCTTC
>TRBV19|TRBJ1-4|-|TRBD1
CASSTQTDRTMREKLFF
TGTGCCAGTAGTACACAAACGGACAGGACGATGCGGGAAAAACTGTTTTTT
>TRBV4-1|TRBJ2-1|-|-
CASSQGLNEQFF
TGCGCCAGCAGCCAAGGCCTGAATGAGCAGTTCTTC
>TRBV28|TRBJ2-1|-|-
CASSIPGRGGNEQFF
TGTGCCAGCAGCATCCCGGGCCGCGGAGGGAATGAGCAGTTCTTC
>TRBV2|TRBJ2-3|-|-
CASSELGVVGTDTQYF
TGTGCCAGCAGTGAATTGGGGGTGGTCGGCACAGATACGCAGTATTTT
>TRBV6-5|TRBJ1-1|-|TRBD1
CASSYGTGRESTEAFF
TGTGCCAGCAGTTACGGGACAGGGAGGGAGAGCACTGAAGCTTTCTTT
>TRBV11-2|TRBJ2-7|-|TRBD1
CASSFGQGSYEQYF
TGTGCCAGCAGTTTTGGACAGGGATCTTACGAGCAGTACTTC
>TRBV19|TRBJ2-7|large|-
CASSTLATEYEQYF
TGTGCCAGTAGTACCCTAGCGACAGAATACGAGCAGTACTTC
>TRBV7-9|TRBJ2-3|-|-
CASSLVGTDTQYF
TGTGCCAGCAGCTTAGTAGGCACAGATACGCAGTATTTT